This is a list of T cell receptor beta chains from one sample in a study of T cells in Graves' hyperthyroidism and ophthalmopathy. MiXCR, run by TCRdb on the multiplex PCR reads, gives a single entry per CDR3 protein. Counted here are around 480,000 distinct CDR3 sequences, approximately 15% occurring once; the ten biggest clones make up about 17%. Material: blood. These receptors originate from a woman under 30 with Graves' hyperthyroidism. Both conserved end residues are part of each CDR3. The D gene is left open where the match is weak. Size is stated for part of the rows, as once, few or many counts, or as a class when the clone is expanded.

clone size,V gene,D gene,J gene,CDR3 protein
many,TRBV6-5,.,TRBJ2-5,CASSYYPGGETQYF
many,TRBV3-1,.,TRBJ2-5,CASSRVETQYF
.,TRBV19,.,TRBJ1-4,CASSIITDEKLFF
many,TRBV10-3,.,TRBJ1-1,CAIREGRTNTEAFF
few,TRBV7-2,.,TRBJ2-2,CASSFLDRELFF
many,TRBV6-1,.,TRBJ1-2,CASSEGGSNYGYTF
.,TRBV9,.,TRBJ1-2,CASSVGGSYGYTF
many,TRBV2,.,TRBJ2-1,CASSERQNPYNEQFF
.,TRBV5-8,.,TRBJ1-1,CASSFGRGFSTEAFF
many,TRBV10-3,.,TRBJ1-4,CAISDRGQDNEKLFF
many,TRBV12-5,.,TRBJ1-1,CASGSFGGLEAFF
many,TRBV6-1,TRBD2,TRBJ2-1,CASSYSGSSYNEQFF
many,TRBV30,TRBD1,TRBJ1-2,CAFDRDLNYGYTF
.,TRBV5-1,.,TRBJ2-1,CASWDPSYNEQFF
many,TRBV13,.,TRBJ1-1,CAATDSPSWNTEAFF
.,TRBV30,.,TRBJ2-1,CACWIGVALNEQFF
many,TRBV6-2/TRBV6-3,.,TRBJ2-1,CASSYSASFEYNEQFF
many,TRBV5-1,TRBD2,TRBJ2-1,CASSSRSLLAGTNEQFF
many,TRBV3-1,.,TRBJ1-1,CASSQGPGNTEAFF
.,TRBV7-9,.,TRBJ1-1,CASSPDSLTEAFF
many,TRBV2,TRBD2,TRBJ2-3,CASSETSTQYF
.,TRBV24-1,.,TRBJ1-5,CATSRRGILQPQHF
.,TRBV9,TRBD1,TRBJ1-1,CASRDMRQGREAEALF
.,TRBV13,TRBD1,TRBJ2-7,CASSSPRTGTDTYEQYF
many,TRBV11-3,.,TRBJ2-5,CASSPEWGGKTQYF
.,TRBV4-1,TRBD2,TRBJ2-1,CASSQDRGTSFYEQFF
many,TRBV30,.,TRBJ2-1,CAWKRGYYNEQFF
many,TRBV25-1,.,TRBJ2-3,CASSEYPLTDTQYF